The clone carrying this T cell receptor (beta chain) was seen at least ten times. Its antigen is unknown. iRepertoire HTBI primers and Arm-PCR of CDR3 regions built TCR beta libraries. One entry per CDR3 protein, called by TCRdb with MiXCR from the multiplex PCR reads. The table records a few hundred thousand distinct CDR3 sequences, approximately 22% of them present only once. This specimen belongs to a study of regulatory T cells in long-lasting Graves disease. Regarding time point: persistent/refractory GD, antithyroid drugs over 5 years with positive TRAb. Scientists built the TCR library using RNA that was extracted from PBMCs. The peripheral blood volume drawn was 8 to 9.5 milliliters, and it was collected into EDTA tubes. The CDR3 is made up of 13 amino acids. The ends were cut back, 4 bases at V and 7 bases at J, with 10 bases in the middle. Germline V lookup: CDR1 LGHDT, CDR2 YNNKEL (reference sequence).

Study-wide findings and caveats: With persistent disease, TRBV28, TRBJ1-2 and TRBJ2-5 were the favored segments. Peripheral blood was the sole material, not thyroid tissue.

J is TRBJ2-2 and V is TRBV3-1; unclear D gene. The sample consisted of peripheral blood mononuclear cells (PBMCs), taken when the disease was refractory, from a patient treated with antithyroid drugs. This receptor was taken from a female donor with Graves disease. The CDR3 bases are TGTGCCAGCAGCCCCTCAAGGTTCGGGGAGCTGTTTTTT. Protein: CASSPSRFGELFF.